The present entry profiles one T cell receptor beta chain with its context. The sample is drawn from a study of blood T cell repertoires in COVID-19. The CDR3 has 15 residues. The V and J ends lost 4 bases and 6 bases, in that order; junction bases with no gene match: 9. In germline, CDR1 is MDHEN, CDR2 SYDVKM. In the original analysis: Estimation of nucleated cell counts relied on the amplification of reference gene primers. TCRdb keeps only in-frame clones here, not all; method: immunoSEQ multiplex PCR. V, J and clone size are taken as reported in that table, and D and trimming were inferred from the DNA itself. The top ten clones hold about 4.2% of a sample with 300,000 to 400,000 clones, approximately 86% of them seen once.

The rearrangement joins TRBV28 to TRBJ2-1; 7 nucleotides align to TRBD2. The receptor's source is a middle-aged woman with acute COVID-19. The sequencing input was PBMCs or T cells enriched from blood (not recorded which). CDR3 sequence reads: CASSSSGTIPNEQFF. As DNA, the CDR3 is TGTGCCAGCAGTTCCTCCGGGACTATACCCAATGAGCAGTTCTTC.